This record looks at one T cell receptor (beta chain) sequence and its context. Its specificity is not known. These data come from a study of blood T cells in healthy people across ages. Study-level points and caveats: Higher naive T cell percentage went strongly together with higher TCR beta diversity.

Combining a sample-barcoded 5' primer with a J-beta primer mix, a second PCR ran for roughly 7 to 12 cycles. TCRdb independently ran MiXCR on the 5' RACE reads; one entry per CDR3 protein. This table holds about 1.4 million distinct CDR3 sequences, roughly 60% found once. The donors, healthy Caucasians from Russia, were aged about 6 to 100. The extraction recovered at least 5.5 micrograms of total RNA per sample. The CDR3 sequence is 17 residues long. Trimming shortened V by 0 bases and J by 0 bases, and 15 bases separated the two germline ends. Looked up from germline, CDR1 is SGHVS and CDR2 is FQNEAQ.

The source is a young man in good health. The chain is built from TRBV7-8 and TRBJ2-7; D gene ambiguous. Sequencing was carried out using blood. CDR3 nucleotide sequence: TGTGCCAGCAGCTTAGCTGGGCCCGACCCCAGCTCCTACGAGCAGTACTTC. Residues: CASSLAGPDPSSYEQYF.